A single sample is the source of the 21 T cell receptor beta chains below, sequenced in a study of shared clonotypes between healthy human individuals. Repertoires were generated with immunoSEQ multiplex PCR, while TCRdb's copy carries only in-frame clones and drops some. The table shows some 530,000 clones, with over 70% occurring only once. Sample: PBMCs. These receptors were obtained from a woman aged 40 to 50 in good health. Some clones in this sample may be carry-over from other donors' samples.

This sequence joins TRBV7-2 and TRBJ2-7; D not resolved. Germline loops: CDR1 SGHTA, CDR2 FQGNSA. The CDR3 covers 14 residues. V gave up 1 base and J gave up 2 bases, with 9 bases separating them. The CDR3, as DNA: TGTGCCAGCAGCTTAGACGTCAGCCCCTACGAGCAGTACTTC. Its translation: CASSLDVSPYEQYF.

In this sample, this clone turned up many times. Other DNA sequences in the same sample also yield this CDR3. V usage is TRBV28 and J usage is TRBJ1-4; D remains unclear. V was clipped by 3 bases and J by 5 bases, with 13 bases between them. Per the germline V gene, CDR1 is MDHEN and CDR2 is SYDVKM. The CDR3 has 15 residues. CDR3 coding DNA: TGTGCCAGCAGTTTTGGAGGATACGGCAATGAAAAACTGTTTTTT. It encodes CASSFGGYGNEKLFF.

The CDR3 reads CASRADGGELFF. The CDR3 DNA is TGTGCCAGCAGGGCGGATGGCGGGGAGCTGTTTTTT. The chain employs TRBV2 and TRBJ2-2; D unresolved. Trimming removed 6 bases at V and 7 bases at J, with 9 bases between. The CDR3 totals 12 residues. Germline-derived CDR1 and CDR2 are SNHLY and FYNNEI.

The CDR3 sequence is CASSLGTNTEAFF. The CDR3 bases are TGTGCCAGCAGCTTGGGGACCAACACTGAAGCTTTCTTT. J is TRBJ1-1 and V is TRBV7-3; tentatively, D is TRBD1 (5 bases). V dropped 3 bases and J dropped 2 bases, with 7 bases sitting between them. The CDR3 length is 13 residues. Germline assignment: CDR1 SGHTA and CDR2 FQGTGA.

Worth noting for this clone: A far larger clone is only one base removed, so a read error is likely. This sample includes further DNA sequences coding for the same CDR3. The rearrangement links TRBV29-1 to TRBJ1-1; D not certain. Looked up from germline, CDR1 is SQVTM and CDR2 is ANQGSEA. The CDR3 has 13 residues. The CDR3 DNA reads as TGCAGCGTTCAAGAGGGCACGAACACTGAAGCCTTCTTT. It specifies CSVQEGTNTEAFF.

The gene calls are TRBV5-4 and TRBJ2-1; 12 bases map to TRBD2. With 5 bases clipped from V and 6 bases from J, the junction kept 6 bases outside the gene matches. CDR1 SGHNT and CDR2 YYREEE come from the germline V gene (reference sequence). This CDR3 spans 15 amino acids. The CDR3 here is CASRETSGSFNEQFF. The CDR3 DNA reads TGTGCCAGCAGGGAGACTAGCGGGAGTTTCAATGAGCAGTTCTTC.

This clone was found a few times. The chain combines TRBV28 with TRBJ1-5; D unresolved. V gave up 2 bases and J gave up 7 bases, with 6 bases separating them. Germline V gene data show CDR1 as MDHEN and CDR2 as SYDVKM. There are 12 residues in the CDR3. The CDR3 nucleotides are TGTGCCAGCAGTTTAGACCGCCAGCCCCAGCATTTT. This encodes CASSLDRQPQHF.

Concerning this clone itself: This probably arose from a read error, given a far larger clone one base away. This chain links TRBV25-1 with TRBJ1-4, with D perhaps matching TRBD1 (6 bases). Trimming removed 4 bases from V and 0 bases from J, with 12 bases in between. The CDR3 runs to 16 residues. The germline V gene encodes CDR1 MGHDK and CDR2 SYGVNS. The CDR3 DNA is TGTGCCAGCAGTGTTATAGGGGACACAACTAATGAAAAACTGTTTTTT. This translates into CASSVIGDTTNEKLFF.

V is TRBV4-2 and J is TRBJ2-1; 7 bases align to TRBD1. Germline V CDR1 and CDR2: LGHNA, YNFKEQ. The CDR3 loop spans 16 amino acids. V shed 0 bases and J 0 bases; nucleotides not matched to a gene: 2. The CDR3 loop is CASSQDRDSSYNEQFF. CDR3 nucleotides: TGTGCCAGCAGCCAAGATCGGGACAGCTCCTACAATGAGCAGTTCTTC.

To note about this clone: A far larger clone is one base from this, pointing to a likely read error. The V call is TRBV28, the J call TRBJ2-7, with TRBD2 identical over 8 bases. The CDR3 contains 16 residues. In germline, CDR1 is MDHEN, CDR2 SYDVKM. The CDR3: CASSLGVAGPSYEQHF. Here the CDR3 DNA reads TGTGCCAGCAGTTTAGGGGTAGCGGGACCTTCCTACGAGCAGCACTTC.

This sequence joins TRBV28 and TRBJ2-6; D is uncertain. V was clipped by 5 bases and J by 5 bases, with 10 bases between them. Germline CDR1 is MDHEN and CDR2 is SYDVKM. CDR3 length: 14 amino acids. The CDR3 loop is CASSLSLRANVLTF. CDR3 bases: TGTGCCAGCAGTCTCTCCCTGAGGGCCAACGTCCTGACTTTC.

This clone has a handful of counts. The V call is TRBV11-2, the J call TRBJ2-1; D is possibly TRBD2 (6 bases). With 1 base removed from V and 1 base from J, the gap between germline ends came to 8 bases. The CDR3 is 15 amino acids. Germline values: CDR1 SGHAT, CDR2 FQNNGV. Here the CDR3 DNA reads TGTGCCAGCAGCTTAGGTGGGGGGTCCTACAATGAGCAGTTCTTC. It yields the protein CASSLGGGSYNEQFF.

CDR3 DNA sequence: TGCGCCAGCAGCCAAGGACCAGGAACCTACAATGAGCAGTTCTTC. Protein: CASSQGPGTYNEQFF. The chain couples TRBV4-3 to TRBJ2-1, with D hard to call. CDR1 is LGHNA, CDR2 YSLEER, per germline. V lost 1 base and J 2 bases, leaving 9 bases between the germline ends. The CDR3 covers 15 residues.

In the case of this clone: Only one base separates this from a far larger clonotype, so it likely reflects a read error. The chain uses TRBV20-1 and TRBJ1-1; the D gene is possibly TRBD1 (5 bases). CDR1 is DFQATT, CDR2 SNEGSKA, per germline (reference sequence). Trimming removed 5 bases at V and 8 bases at J, with 12 bases between. This CDR3 contains 11 residues. This chain's CDR3 is CSAHRGNEAFF. Here the CDR3 DNA reads TGCAGTGCTCATAGGGGTAACGAAGCTTTCTTT.

About this clone itself: A far larger clone differs by one base, so this is likely a read error. The chain employs TRBV28 and TRBJ1-5, with D unclear. The CDR3 covers 14 residues. CDR1 MDHEN and CDR2 SYDVKM come from the germline V gene. V lost 3 bases and J lost 6, with 12 bases in between. The CDR3 DNA is TGTGCCAGCAGTTTGGGTAGGTGGAGTCAGCCCCAGCATTTT. Residues: CASSLGRWSQPQHF.

This clone has more than one count but fewer than ten. A much larger clone differs from this one at a single base, so this may be a read error. The chain links TRBV7-2 to TRBJ2-5, with TRBD2 matching 10 bases. J was trimmed by 5 bases and V by 5 bases; bases with no gene match: 5. The length of the CDR3 is 14 residues. Germline V lookup: CDR1 SGHTA, CDR2 FQGNSA. The CDR3 DNA follows: TGTGCCAGCAGCCAGGGACTAGCGCGGGAGACCCAGTACTTC. Its protein is CASSQGLARETQYF.

To note about this clone: A read error likely explains this, since a far larger clone differs by one base. Other DNA sequences in this sample translate to the same CDR3. This sequence joins TRBV18 and TRBJ1-4; D gene ambiguous. CDR3 length equals 13 residues. The germline V gene encodes CDR1 KGHSH and CDR2 LQKENI. Trimming shortened V by 1 base and J by 8 bases, and 8 bases separated the two germline ends. CDR3 residues: CASSPRGDEKLFF. The CDR3 DNA sequence: TGTGCCAGCTCACCACGAGGAGACGAAAAACTGTTTTTT.

V usage is TRBV27 and J usage is TRBJ2-7, with D hard to call. The CDR3 consists of 13 residues. V gave up 7 bases and J gave up 0 bases, with 10 bases separating them. Germline CDR1 and CDR2: MNHEY and SMNVEV (reference sequence). This CDR3 reads CASTTLSSYEQYF. CDR3 bases: TGTGCCAGCACCACCTTGAGCTCCTACGAGCAGTACTTC.

As for this clone: A single base separates this from a much larger clone, so it may be a read error. The chain links TRBV5-1 to TRBJ1-2, with 7 bases matching TRBD1. Germline values: CDR1 SGHRS, CDR2 YFSETQ. This CDR3 has 14 residues. CDR3 coding DNA: TGCGCCAGCAGCTCCGGGACAGCTAACTATGGCCACACCTTC. Amino acids: CASSSGTANYGHTF.

The sample holds a few counts of this clone. V and J are TRBV2 and TRBJ2-2; D possibly uses TRBD1 or TRBD2 (5 bases each). CDR1 and CDR2 (germline): SNHLY, FYNNEI. Trimming pared 6 bases from V and 11 bases from J, leaving 10 bases between. The CDR3 has 11 amino acids. CDR3: CASRTAVELFF. Here the CDR3 DNA reads TGTGCCAGCAGGACAGCGGTCGAGCTGTTTTTT.

This chain links TRBV29-1 with TRBJ1-3; no clear D gene. This CDR3 has 13 amino acids. Trimming took off 4 bases at V and 5 bases at J, with 12 bases between the two ends. In germline, CDR1 is SQVTM, CDR2 ANQGSEA. CDR3 amino acids: CSVAKSGRNTIYF. CDR3 DNA sequence: TGCAGCGTTGCGAAGAGCGGCCGAAACACCATATATTTT.